The 28 T cell receptor beta chains in this list originate from one sample, sequenced in a study of blood T cell repertoires in COVID-19. Here immunoSEQ multiplex PCR was the method, and the copy in TCRdb shows in-frame clones only, minus some. Of around 200,000 clones listed, roughly nine tenths are singletons. Sequences were obtained from peripheral blood. These receptors were obtained from a woman in her forties or fifties with acute or convalescent COVID-19.

The chain joins TRBV14 to TRBJ1-5; no clear D. The germline V gene has CDR1 SGHDN and CDR2 FVKESK. The length of the CDR3 is 13 residues. The V and J ends lost 1 base and 5 bases respectively, with 6 bases between them. CDR3 DNA sequence: TGTGCCAGCAGCCAAGGTCGGTATCAGCCCCAGCATTTT. Translating gives CASSQGRYQPQHF.

The chain employs TRBV19 and TRBJ1-5, with D unresolved. Trimming left V 1 base short and J 6 bases short, with 13 bases between. CDR1 is LNHDA, CDR2 SQIVND, per germline (reference sequence). The CDR3 covers 15 residues. CDR3: CASSIASRGSQPQHF. In DNA form, the CDR3 reads TGTGCCAGTAGTATAGCATCACGCGGGAGTCAGCCCCAGCATTTT.

The chain combines TRBV19 with TRBJ2-7, with TRBD1 matching over 7 bases. Losses at the gene ends were 3 bases for V and 7 bases for J; bases not matched to a gene: 6. This CDR3 spans 13 amino acids. CDR1 is LNHDA, CDR2 SQIVND, per germline (reference sequence). CDR3 residues: CASSIDRDREQYF. Written as DNA, the CDR3 is TGTGCCAGTAGTATCGACAGGGATCGAGAGCAGTACTTC.

This clone was counted once. This chain uses TRBV6-2 or TRBV6-3 with TRBJ1-2; 7 bases are a match to TRBD1. CDR1 is MNHEY, CDR2 SVGEGT, per germline. V was pared by 2 bases and J by 3 bases, with 9 bases of the junction left unmatched. This CDR3 has 16 amino acids. CDR3 sequence: CASSYGGVGTDYGYTF. The CDR3 nucleotides are TGTGCCAGCAGTTACGGCGGCGTGGGGACAGACTATGGCTACACCTTC.

The rearrangement joins TRBV5-5 to TRBJ2-1, with D possibly being TRBD2 (7 bases). Germline V gene data show CDR1 as SGHKS and CDR2 as YYEKEE (reference sequence). The V gene lost 3 bases and the J gene lost 6 bases, with 13 bases spanning the gap. The CDR3 length is 14 residues. This CDR3 reads CASSSMGGGNEQFF. CDR3 in DNA: TGTGCCAGCAGCTCAATGGGAGGGGGCAATGAGCAGTTCTTC.

This clone was seen just once. The chain joins TRBV7-9 to TRBJ2-7; 10 nucleotides align to TRBD2. Germline assignment: CDR1 SEHNR and CDR2 FQNEAQ (reference sequence). Losses at the gene ends were 5 bases for V and 1 base for J; bases not matched to a gene: 5. This CDR3 is built from 15 residues. The DNA for the CDR3 is TGTGCCAGCAGCCGCCTAGCGGGAGCGTCCTACGAGCAGTACTTC. Translated: CASSRLAGASYEQYF.

A single count supports this clone. The chain uses TRBV27 and TRBJ1-5, with D possibly matching TRBD1 (5 bases). CDR1 is MNHEY, CDR2 SMNVEV, per germline (reference sequence). This CDR3 has 14 amino acids. V shed 2 bases and J shed 11 bases, with 16 bases lying between them. CDR3 nucleotides: TGTGCCAGCAGTTTAAAAGGCTCCCAAGGGGCCCAGCATTTT. Amino acid sequence: CASSLKGSQGAQHF.

The chain carries TRBV21-1 and TRBJ1-2; the table gives TRBD1 as D, unverified against the DNA. TRBV21-1 is deemed a pseudogene. The CDR3 contains 15 residues. CDR3 in DNA: TGTGCCAGCGGCCGACAGGGAGCACCCGCTTACGGCTACACCTTC. This codes for CASGRQGAPAYGYTF.

The V and J genes are TRBV4-2 and TRBJ1-5; TRBD1 might be the D (6 bases). V was clipped by 1 base and J by 6 bases, with 10 bases between them. CDR1 and CDR2 from the germline V gene are LGHNA and YNFKEQ. The CDR3 totals 14 residues. CDR3 region: CASSQVDRLQPQHF. DNA for the CDR3: TGTGCCAGCAGCCAAGTTGACAGGCTTCAGCCCCAGCATTTT.

This chain links TRBV5-1 with TRBJ2-7; 8 bases fit TRBD1. The CDR3 sequence is 15 residues long. V lost 3 bases to trimming and J lost 2 bases; unmatched junction nucleotides: 7. Germline V lookup: CDR1 SGHRS, CDR2 YFSETQ. DNA of the CDR3: TGCGCCAGCAGCTCGTACAGGGGGACAACCTACGAGCAGTACTTC. Translation gives CASSSYRGTTYEQYF.

The rearrangement links TRBV12-5 to TRBJ2-3; the match to TRBD2 covers 9 bases. The CDR3 extends over 16 amino acids. Germline V CDR1 and CDR2: LGHNT, FRNRAP. V gave up 6 bases and J gave up 1 base; unmatched junction bases: 8. The CDR3 region is CASGEGLARGTDTQYF. The CDR3 nucleotides read TGTGCTAGTGGGGAAGGACTAGCGAGGGGCACAGATACGCAGTATTTT.

The chain couples TRBV6-2 or TRBV6-3 to TRBJ2-7; 10 bases fit TRBD1. This CDR3 region has 15 residues. The ends lost 5 bases at V and 2 bases at J; junction bases unmatched: 6. Germline V CDR1 and CDR2: MNHEY, SVGEGT. The CDR3 region is CASSPTGQGAYEQYF. The CDR3 DNA sequence: TGTGCCAGCAGTCCCACCGGACAGGGGGCCTACGAGCAGTACTTC.

The chain carries TRBV7-6 and TRBJ2-1; possibly TRBD2 for D (6 bases). CDR1 and CDR2 (germline): SGHVS, FNYEAQ. Trimming pared 5 bases from V and 7 bases from J, leaving 18 bases between. The CDR3 length is 15 residues. CDR3 loop: CASSIYGGSLNEQFF. CDR3 nucleotides: TGTGCCAGCAGCATTTACGGGGGTTCACTGAATGAGCAGTTCTTC.

The genes are TRBV5-1 and TRBJ1-4; 10 bases map to TRBD1. The CDR3 sequence is 14 residues long. After removal of 5 bases from V and 6 bases from J, the junction contained 4 bases not matched to a gene. CDR1 is SGHRS, CDR2 YFSETQ, per germline. The CDR3 protein is CASRLGQGHEKLFF. The CDR3 DNA is TGCGCCAGCAGGCTGGGACAGGGGCATGAAAAACTGTTTTTT.

In this sample, this clone turned up once. This chain uses TRBV15 with TRBJ2-7, with D possibly TRBD1 on 5 matching bases. Germline CDR1 reads LNHNV; CDR2 reads YYDKDF (reference sequence). Trimming took off 8 bases at V and 0 bases at J, with 14 bases between the two ends. This CDR3 has 14 residues. Here the CDR3 reads CATGRQGSSYEQYF. CDR3 DNA sequence: TGTGCCACCGGCCGTCAGGGTTCCTCCTACGAGCAGTACTTC.

The gene calls are TRBV18 and TRBJ1-1, with TRBD1 as a possible D gene (6 bases). The germline gives CDR1 KGHSH, CDR2 LQKENI. The V end lost 8 bases, the J end lost 7 bases, and 17 bases lay between the germline ends. There are 13 residues in the CDR3. CDR3 bases: TGTGCCAGCGTGATGACCAGGGGCGGTGAAGCTTTCTTT. Its protein is CASVMTRGGEAFF.

V usage is TRBV7-2 and J usage is TRBJ1-3; a weak D match, TRBD1 (5 bases). The CDR3 is 17 amino acids. CDR1 SGHTA and CDR2 FQGNSA come from the germline V gene. The V end lost 2 bases, the J end lost 0 bases, and 14 bases lay between the germline ends. The DNA of the CDR3 is TGTGCCAGCAGCTTATGGGGCAGGCCGAGCTCTGGAAACACCATATATTTT. Protein: CASSLWGRPSSGNTIYF.

This chain links TRBV5-1 with TRBJ2-1; 9 bases match TRBD2. V shed 1 base, J shed 2 bases, and the junction held 4 bases outside the gene matches. The CDR3 contains 16 residues. Germline lookup yields CDR1 SGHRS and CDR2 YFSETQ. The CDR3 DNA reads as TGCGCCAGCAGCTTGCCCTTAGCGGGAGCCTACAATGAGCAGTTCTTC. Its translation: CASSLPLAGAYNEQFF.

The chain has TRBV3-1 (or the pseudogene TRBV3-2) and TRBJ2-1; 8 bases line up with TRBD1. Germline-derived CDR1 and CDR2 are LGHDT and YNNKEL (reference sequence). V shed 4 bases and J 5 bases; nucleotides not matched to a gene: 7. The CDR3 totals 15 residues. In DNA, the CDR3 is TGTGCCAGCAGCCCCTGGGACAGGTCCGACAATGAGCAGTTCTTC. This codes for CASSPWDRSDNEQFF.

This chain joins TRBV19 and TRBJ2-7; D possibly corresponds to TRBD2 (6 bases). V shed 2 bases and J shed 5 bases, with 13 bases lying between them. CDR3 length equals 14 residues. Germline V gene data show CDR1 as LNHDA and CDR2 as SQIVND (reference sequence). In DNA, the CDR3 is TGTGCCAGTAGTATACACGGGAGTCTCAACGAGCAGTACTTC. This encodes CASSIHGSLNEQYF.

The chain carries TRBV5-1 and TRBJ1-2; possibly TRBD1 for D (6 bases). The CDR3 is made up of 16 amino acids. The V gene's germline CDR1 is SGHRS and CDR2 YFSETQ. V lost 0 bases and J 9 bases, leaving 21 bases between the germline ends. The CDR3 here is CASSLDSRERGNRYTF. DNA of the CDR3: TGCGCCAGCAGCTTGGATTCTAGGGAGAGGGGGAATCGCTACACCTTC.

The rearrangement joins TRBV14 to TRBJ1-6; 7 positions agree with TRBD1. CDR1 SGHDN and CDR2 FVKESK come from the germline V gene. The trim removed 4 bases at V and 9 bases at J, leaving 6 bases unmatched. The CDR3 runs 14 residues. The CDR3 DNA reads as TGTGCCAGCAGCCTCAGGGGGAAGGGTTCACCCCTCCACTTT. Translated: CASSLRGKGSPLHF. The full variable domain, with the rest looked up from reference TRBV14 and TRBJ1-6, is EAGVTQFPSHSVIEKGQTVTLRCDPISGHDNLYWYRRVMGKEIKFLLHFVKESKQDESGMPNNRFLAERTGGTYSTLKVQPAELEDSGVYFCASSLRGKGSPLHFGNGTRLTVT.

This clone was seen a few times. The gene calls are TRBV3-1 (or the pseudogene TRBV3-2) and TRBJ2-2; 8 bases map to TRBD2. V shed 5 bases and J 5 bases; nucleotides not matched to a gene: 16. CDR1 is LGHDT, CDR2 YNNKEL, per germline (reference sequence). This CDR3 region has 18 residues. In nucleotides, the CDR3 is TGTGCCAGCAGCAAAACCTTATACAGAGGACTAGCAACCGGGGAGCTGTTTTTT. This translates into CASSKTLYRGLATGELFF.

About this clone: This CDR3 is also generated by other DNA sequences in the sample. The chain uses TRBV18 and TRBJ2-7; 7 bases line up with TRBD1. Per germline, CDR1 KGHSH and CDR2 LQKENI. The CDR3 runs 14 residues. Unmatched junction bases numbered 3, after V lost 3 bases and J lost 1 base. CDR3 sequence reads: CASSPGTASYEQYF. The CDR3 DNA is TGTGCCAGCTCACCGGGGACAGCTTCCTACGAGCAGTACTTC. Full variable domain (outside the CDR3, taken from reference TRBV18 and TRBJ2-7): NAGVMQNPRHLVRRRGQEARLRCSPMKGHSHVYWYRQLPEEGLKFMVYLQKENIIDESGMPKERFSAEFPKEGPSILRIQQVVRGDSAAYFCASSPGTASYEQYFGPGTRLTVT.

The V gene is TRBV7-2, the J gene TRBJ1-2; perhaps TRBD1 as D (6 bases). The germline V gene has CDR1 SGHTA and CDR2 FQGNSA. The CDR3 contains 15 residues. Trimming stripped 5 bases from V and 5 bases from J, with 18 bases between. CDR3 in amino acids: CASSPMNAGEYGYTF. DNA for the CDR3: TGTGCCAGCAGCCCCATGAACGCAGGGGAGTATGGCTACACCTTC.

The chain carries TRBV7-3 and TRBJ2-3; 11 nucleotides match TRBD2. Trimming cost V 5 bases and J 1 base; bases outside gene matches: 5. The CDR3 loop spans 16 amino acids. Per germline, CDR1 SGHTA and CDR2 FQGTGA. The CDR3 protein is CASSPGSGGGTDTQYF. The CDR3 coding sequence is TGTGCCAGCAGCCCCGGTAGCGGGGGGGGCACAGATACGCAGTATTTT.

The CDR3 spells CASSWGSGGGQPQHF. In nucleotides, the CDR3 is TGTGCCAGCAGTTGGGGTTCGGGGGGCGGTCAGCCCCAGCATTTT. The gene calls are TRBV27 and TRBJ1-5; D may be TRBD1 (6 bases). The CDR3 is 15 amino acids. Germline assignment: CDR1 MNHEY and CDR2 SMNVEV (reference sequence). The V gene lost 4 bases and the J gene lost 6 bases, with 16 bases spanning the gap.

The chain joins TRBV3-1 (or the pseudogene TRBV3-2) to TRBJ2-5; D might be TRBD2 (6 bases). The CDR3 spans 16 residues. Germline lookup yields CDR1 LGHDT and CDR2 YNNKEL (reference sequence). V dropped 2 bases and J dropped 2 bases, with 15 bases sitting between them. In nucleotides, the CDR3 is TGTGCCAGCAGCCAACTCGCCGGGACTTCTCAAGAGACCCAGTACTTC. It yields the protein CASSQLAGTSQETQYF.